This T cell receptor (beta chain) is drawn from a study of blood T cell repertoires in COVID-19 (dated by TCRdb to 2020 to 2022). In terms of the full investigation: The collaborator samples originated in the United States, Italy and Spain and spanned the acute and convalescent phases of COVID-19. The material from the prospective study consisted of cDNA or gDNA derived from T cells, B-cell-depleted T cells, or PBMCs. The dataset comprised deeply sampled blood TCRbeta repertoires from subjects exposed to, actively infected with, or recovered from COVID-19. The repertoires were made available in a free public database intended to serve as a resource for research on the immune response to SARS-CoV-2. Samples came from the ongoing ImmuneRACE study (first 160 participants) plus 1,254 subjects from 6 global collaborators. Nearly every sample came with metadata listing a de-identified subject ID, COVID-19 status, age in years and sex. Where HLA class I and class II types were available, the types were taken from metadata supplied by the sample provider, not from assay-based typing.

In this sample, this clone turned up a few times. The target of this receptor is not known. No base qualities exist here, and no much larger clone lies one base off it. This same CDR3 is encoded by further DNA sequences in the sample. What the work shows at the level of the full study, not this receptor alone: How much clinical and demographic metadata was included differed by source and by participant, and the metadata was provided uncurated.

One collaborating source in Seattle enrolled patients during active infection and followed them longitudinally through the course of disease. Each collaborating institution followed its own protocols to collect whole blood in K2EDTA tubes. For TCRbeta analysis, collaborators shipped samples as frozen whole blood, isolated PBMCs, or DNA extracted from either of those sample types. From a lookup of the germline V gene, CDR1 and CDR2 are SGHTA and FQGNSA. The trim is 1 base for V and 0 bases for J, with a gap of 4 bases between the germline ends. The CDR3 starts with the cysteine, ends with the phenylalanine, and has 14 residues. CDR3 DNA only is kept here, 42 bases in frame from base 1. TCRbeta CDR3 regions were amplified from genomic DNA by means of the immunoSEQ Assay, a bias-controlled multiplex PCR. The authors processed their data as follows. The number of nucleated cells in each sample was estimated by amplification of reference gene primers within the assay. To quantify the absolute abundance of each unique TCRbeta CDR3 rearrangement, sequence reads were collapsed and filtered. For each sample, productive Simpson clonality was calculated by taking the square root of Simpson's diversity index across productive rearrangements. In its TCRdb copy, this immuneACCESS table keeps in-frame sequences only and misses some clones. Where compared with another copy, unresolved V genes explain less than half of these, and the others have no known cause. V and J calls plus clone size are reproduced from that table; the DNA served to infer D and trimming. The sample table lists about 350,000 clones, over 85% of them with a count of one. The top ten clonotypes cover around 3.9% of the sample.

The sequence is built from TRBV7-2 and TRBJ1-5; no D gene call is confident. The specimen sequenced was peripheral blood. This receptor was obtained from a woman aged 55 to 70 with COVID-19, enrolled during active disease. The DNA is TGTGCCAGCAGCTTAGGTCTTAGCAATCAGCCCCAGCATTTT. Its protein is CASSLGLSNQPQHF.